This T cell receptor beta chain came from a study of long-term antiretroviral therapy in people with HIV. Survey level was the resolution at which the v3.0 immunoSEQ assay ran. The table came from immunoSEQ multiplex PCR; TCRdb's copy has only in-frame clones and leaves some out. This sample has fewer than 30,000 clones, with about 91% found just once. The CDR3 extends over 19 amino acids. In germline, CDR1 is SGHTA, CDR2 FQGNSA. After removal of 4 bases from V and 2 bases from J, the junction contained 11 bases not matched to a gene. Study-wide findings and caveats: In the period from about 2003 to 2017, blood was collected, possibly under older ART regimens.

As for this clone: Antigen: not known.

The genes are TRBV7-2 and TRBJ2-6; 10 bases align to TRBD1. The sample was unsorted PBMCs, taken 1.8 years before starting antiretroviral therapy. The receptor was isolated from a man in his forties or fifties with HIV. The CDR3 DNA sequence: TGTGCCAGCAGCTCCCGCCCAGGACAGGGGGTCCCTGGGGCCAACGTCCTGACTTTC. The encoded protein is CASSSRPGQGVPGANVLTF.